What follows are 31 T cell receptor beta chains derived from one specimen sequenced in a study of identifying expanded T cells in peripheral blood. Data came from immunoSEQ multiplex PCR; TCRdb stores just in-frame clones and leaves some out. Among under 150,000 clones listed, approximately 86% were seen once. The sequenced sample consisted of blood. The origin of the receptors is a person aged 18 to 75 in good health.

This chain uses TRBV14 with TRBJ1-3, with TRBD1 as a possible D gene (5 bases). This CDR3 comprises 15 residues. V lost 3 bases to trimming and J lost 2 bases, with 11 bases between them. Germline lookup yields CDR1 SGHDN and CDR2 FVKESK. The CDR3 nucleotides are TGTGCCAGCAGCCATTACCGGGGGACTGGAAACACCATATATTTT. Translation gives CASSHYRGTGNTIYF.

The chain is built from TRBV5-1 and TRBJ2-5, with 12 positions matching TRBD2. V shed 0 bases, J shed 4 bases, and the junction held 7 bases outside the gene matches. This CDR3 is built from 17 residues. Per the germline V gene, CDR1 is SGHRS and CDR2 is YFSETQ. This CDR3 is CASSLGSSGGVLETQYF. The CDR3 coding sequence is TGCGCCAGCAGCTTGGGGTCTAGCGGGGGGGTACTAGAGACCCAGTACTTC.

The chain joins TRBV5-1 to TRBJ1-1, with unresolved D. Deletions cut 0 bases from V and 1 base from J, with 13 bases between. Germline lookup yields CDR1 SGHRS and CDR2 YFSETQ. CDR3 length: 16 amino acids. The CDR3 region is CASSLARYLENTEAFF. The DNA for the CDR3 is TGCGCCAGCAGCTTGGCCCGTTATCTGGAGAACACTGAAGCTTTCTTT.

This rearrangement joins TRBV7-9 to TRBJ1-1, with TRBD1 as a possible D gene (5 bases). Trimming removed 4 bases at V and 3 bases at J, with 15 bases between. The CDR3 consists of 15 residues. Germline V gene data show CDR1 as SEHNR and CDR2 as FQNEAQ (reference sequence). CDR3 residues: CASSSPPRGYTEAFF. CDR3 in DNA: TGTGCCAGCAGCTCACCCCCCCGGGGGTACACTGAAGCTTTCTTT.

The chain links TRBV6-5 to TRBJ1-6; 7 bases match TRBD1. The CDR3 is made up of 13 amino acids. The germline V gene encodes CDR1 MNHEY and CDR2 SVGAGI. The V gene end was trimmed by 8 bases and the J gene end by 13 bases; junction bases not matched to a gene: 11. The CDR3 reads CASGDRTFEPLHF. CDR3 DNA: TGTGCCAGCGGGGACAGAACATTCGAGCCCCTCCACTTT.

This CDR3 is CASRGDSTDTQYF. Written as DNA, the CDR3 is TGTGCCAGCAGGGGGGACTCCACAGATACGCAGTATTTT. The V call is TRBV2, the J call TRBJ2-3; D might be TRBD2 (6 bases). V was clipped by 6 bases and J by 2 bases, with 9 bases between them. Germline CDR1 SNHLY, CDR2 FYNNEI. The CDR3 totals 13 residues.

The V call is TRBV5-1, the J call TRBJ2-1; TRBD1 aligns across 7 bases. J gave up 2 bases and V 1 base, and 3 bases lay outside the gene matches. Germline lookup yields CDR1 SGHRS and CDR2 YFSETQ. The CDR3 is made up of 15 amino acids. CDR3 protein: CASSLTGATYNEQFF. In DNA form, the CDR3 reads TGCGCCAGCAGCTTGACAGGGGCTACCTACAATGAGCAGTTCTTC.

This chain uses TRBV6-5 with TRBJ1-3; 9 nucleotides agree with TRBD1. Trimming removed 4 bases from V and 4 bases from J; junction bases left unmatched: 8. This CDR3 contains 16 residues. In germline, CDR1 is MNHEY, CDR2 SVGAGI. In DNA, the CDR3 is TGTGCCAGCAGTTCCACAGGGGGCGCGGAGGGAAACACCATATATTTT. It is translated as CASSSTGGAEGNTIYF.

This clone was seen once. CDR3 amino acids: CASSTSVETQYF. Here the CDR3 DNA reads TGTGCCAGCAGCACTAGCGTCGAGACCCAGTACTTC. V is TRBV5-4 and J is TRBJ2-5; TRBD2 aligns across 7 bases. There are 12 residues in the CDR3. V trimming: 4 bases; J trimming: 5 bases; junction bases outside the gene matches: 2. Per the germline V gene, CDR1 is SGHNT and CDR2 is YYREEE (reference sequence).

Points on this clone: Other nucleotide sequences in the sample specify the same CDR3. V usage is TRBV19 and J usage is TRBJ2-5; D possibly matches TRBD1 or TRBD2 (5 bases each). Germline V gives CDR1 LNHDA, CDR2 SQIVND (reference sequence). The CDR3 is 13 residues long. With 8 bases removed from V and 2 bases from J, the gap between germline ends came to 12 bases. The CDR3 sequence is CASRPGPQETQYF. The CDR3 nucleotides read TGTGCCAGTCGCCCGGGACCTCAAGAGACCCAGTACTTC.

The chain carries TRBV7-2 and TRBJ2-5; D is possibly TRBD1 (5 bases). The CDR3 contains 15 residues. Germline V gives CDR1 SGHTA, CDR2 FQGNSA. Trimming cost V 6 bases and J 5 bases, with 19 bases left between them. The CDR3 sequence: CASSQTMGNRETQYF. The CDR3 DNA reads TGTGCCAGCAGTCAGACCATGGGGAACAGGGAGACCCAGTACTTC.

This clone was detected only a few times. This rearrangement joins TRBV4-2 to TRBJ2-1; TRBD2 matches 12 bases. Germline trimming cut 4 bases from V and 10 bases from J; bases unmatched to any gene: 2. From germline, CDR1 is LGHNA and CDR2 YNFKEQ. The CDR3 loop spans 13 amino acids. The CDR3 sequence is CASSPSGGAEQFF. The CDR3 nucleotides are TGTGCCAGCAGCCCTAGCGGGGGGGCCGAGCAGTTCTTC.

The V and J genes are TRBV11-3 and TRBJ2-3; D might be TRBD1 (5 bases). Per germline, CDR1 SGHNT and CDR2 YENEEA. V dropped 5 bases and J dropped 6 bases, with 9 bases sitting between them. The CDR3 has 12 residues. The CDR3: CASSNQGDTQYF. CDR3 in DNA: TGTGCCAGCAGCAATCAGGGTGATACGCAGTATTTT.

The chain employs TRBV30 and TRBJ2-2; TRBD1 matches at 12 bases. V lost 6 bases and J lost 4; bases outside the gene matches: 18. Germline V gives CDR1 GTSNPN, CDR2 SVGIG (reference sequence). This CDR3 is built from 19 residues. The CDR3 region is CACPPPGTGGGLITGELFF. DNA for the CDR3: TGTGCCTGTCCCCCCCCCGGGACAGGGGGCGGTTTGATCACCGGGGAGCTGTTTTTT. Full variable domain (remainder filled in from reference TRBV30 and TRBJ2-2): SQTIHQWPATLVQPVGSPLSLECTVEGTSNPNLYWYRQAAGRGLQLLFYSVGIGQISSEVPQNLSASRPQDRQFILSSKKLLLSDSGFYLCACPPPGTGGGLITGELFFGEGSRLTVL.

This chain joins TRBV5-1 and TRBJ2-5; D not resolved. This CDR3 spans 15 amino acids. V shed 2 bases and J shed 0 bases, with 11 bases lying between them. Germline CDR1 is SGHRS and CDR2 is YFSETQ. CDR3 DNA sequence: TGCGCCAGCAGCTTATCCTCCGGGTACCAAGAGACCCAGTACTTC. This translates into CASSLSSGYQETQYF. The full variable domain, in which reference TRBV5-1 and TRBJ2-5 provide the parts outside the CDR3, is KAGVTQTPRYLIKTRGQQVTLSCSPISGHRSVSWYQQTPGQGLQFLFEYFSETQRNKGNFPGRFSGRQFSNSRSEMNVSTLELGDSALYLCASSLSSGYQETQYFGPGTRLLVL.

The chain carries TRBV23-1 and TRBJ2-3; unclear D gene. Being an ORF, TRBV23-1 has a function that is uncertain. The CDR3 sequence is 18 residues long. V was cut by 1 base and J by 0 bases, with 17 bases left in between. CDR3 sequence reads: CASSQCAGYYRSTDTQYF. The CDR3 DNA reads as TGCGCCAGCAGTCAATGTGCCGGGTACTATCGAAGCACAGATACGCAGTATTTT.

This chain joins TRBV10-3 and TRBJ2-7; 8 bases agree with TRBD1. The CDR3 runs to 14 residues. Trimming took 2 bases from V and 6 from J; bases not matched to a gene: 6. Germline V gives CDR1 ENHRY, CDR2 SYGVKD. The chain's CDR3 is CAISERTGMAEQYF. The CDR3 nucleotides read TGTGCCATCAGTGAGAGGACAGGGATGGCCGAGCAGTACTTC.

This clone was found many times. The chain uses TRBV18 and TRBJ2-1; 8 bases agree with TRBD1. Trimming took 3 bases from V and 6 from J; bases not matched to a gene: 4. Per germline, CDR1 KGHSH and CDR2 LQKENI. The CDR3 totals 14 residues. The CDR3 spells CASSPGQEANEQFF. CDR3 DNA sequence: TGTGCCAGCTCACCGGGACAGGAAGCCAATGAGCAGTTCTTC.

The V call is TRBV6-4, the J call TRBJ2-2, with TRBD1 matching over 9 bases. This CDR3 comprises 15 residues. Germline CDR1 is MRHNA and CDR2 is SNTAGT. With 2 bases clipped from V and 5 bases from J, the junction kept 3 bases outside the gene matches. CDR3 residues: CASSDTGGDTGELFF. CDR3 in DNA: TGTGCCAGCAGTGACACAGGGGGCGATACCGGGGAGCTGTTTTTT.

The chain carries TRBV7-2 and TRBJ1-1; 8 bases fit TRBD1. Germline V gene sequence: CDR1 SGHTA, CDR2 FQGNSA. The CDR3 has 13 amino acids. J was trimmed by 5 bases and V by 4 bases; bases with no gene match: 3. CDR3 bases: TGTGCCAGCAGCTGGACAGGGATGACTGAAGCTTTCTTT. Its translation: CASSWTGMTEAFF.

The V gene is TRBV4-3, the J gene TRBJ1-1; D remains ambiguous. Germline V gene data show CDR1 as LGHNA and CDR2 as YSLEER. The CDR3 spans 15 residues. The V and J ends lost 0 bases and 6 bases respectively, with 14 bases between them. The CDR3 loop is CASSQDSGGKAEAFF. CDR3 bases: TGCGCCAGCAGCCAAGATTCGGGAGGGAAGGCTGAAGCTTTCTTT.

This clone was seen many times. The gene calls are TRBV27 and TRBJ1-5, with TRBD1 identical over 8 bases. From germline, CDR1 is MNHEY and CDR2 SMNVEV (reference sequence). The ends lost 8 bases at V and 2 bases at J; junction bases unmatched: 8. This CDR3 has 15 amino acids. The CDR3 here is CASRGGQGGNQPQHF. In DNA, the CDR3 is TGTGCCAGCCGGGGAGGACAGGGCGGCAATCAGCCCCAGCATTTT.

This chain links TRBV7-2 with TRBJ2-1; D possibly matches TRBD1 or TRBD2 (6 bases each). The CDR3 covers 15 residues. Trimming took off 3 bases at V and 2 bases at J, with 11 bases between the two ends. CDR1 and CDR2 from the germline V gene are SGHTA and FQGNSA. The CDR3 region is CASSFRRDTYNEQFF. CDR3 nucleotide sequence: TGTGCCAGCAGCTTTCGGCGGGACACCTACAATGAGCAGTTCTTC. Looking up the rest from reference TRBV7-2 and TRBJ2-1 gives the full variable domain: GAGVSQSPSNKVTEKGKDVELRCDPISGHTALYWYRQSLGQGLEFLIYFQGNSAPDKSGLPSDRFSAERTGGSVSTLTIQRTQQEDSAVYLCASSFRRDTYNEQFFGPGTRLTVL.

The rearrangement uses TRBV29-1 and TRBJ2-7; 7 bases map to TRBD2. The germline V gene encodes CDR1 SQVTM and CDR2 ANQGSEA. CDR3 length: 14 amino acids. CDR3 residues: CNPGRGRRLREQYF. In DNA form, the CDR3 reads TGCAACCCGGGGAGGGGCCGCCGATTACGTGAGCAGTACTTC.

V and J are TRBV7-3 and TRBJ2-5; D gene unclear. This CDR3 has 13 residues. The germline CDR1 and CDR2 sequences are SGHTA and FQGTGA. V lost 5 bases and J 5 bases, leaving 12 bases between the germline ends. The CDR3 coding sequence is TGTGCCAGCAGCATCAAATCCGGGGAGACCCAGTACTTC. Encoded protein: CASSIKSGETQYF.

This clone has just one count. This chain connects TRBV11-2 to TRBJ2-2; D unclear. CDR1 SGHAT and CDR2 FQNNGV come from the germline V gene. V lost 3 bases and J 3 bases, leaving 5 bases between the germline ends. The CDR3 is made up of 13 amino acids. The CDR3 DNA is TGTGCCAGCAGCTTCCGGGACACCGGGGAGCTGTTTTTT. This translates into CASSFRDTGELFF.

V and J are TRBV6-1 and TRBJ2-7; 9 positions match TRBD2. CDR3 length equals 16 residues. The germline V gene has CDR1 MNHNS and CDR2 SASEGT. V was clipped by 1 base and J by 0 bases; unmatched bases: 4. The CDR3 sequence is CASSEGGTSHSYEQYF. The CDR3 coding sequence is TGTGCCAGCAGTGAAGGGGGGACTAGCCACTCCTACGAGCAGTACTTC.

V and J are TRBV4-2 and TRBJ2-3, with 8 bases identical to TRBD2. Trimming at V came to 8 bases and at J to 4 bases, leaving 8 bases not matched to a gene. Germline CDR1 and CDR2: LGHNA and YNFKEQ. The CDR3 has 14 residues. The CDR3 spells CASGTGGPADTQYF. The CDR3 DNA follows: TGTGCCAGCGGAACGGGGGGGCCAGCAGATACGCAGTATTTT.

V is TRBV7-2 and J is TRBJ1-1; D is ambiguous. This CDR3 comprises 17 residues. CDR1 SGHTA and CDR2 FQGNSA come from the germline V gene. Trimming shortened V by 0 bases and J by 0 bases, and 14 bases separated the two germline ends. CDR3 coding DNA: TGTGCCAGCAGCTTAGCGGTGGGCAGTCTTATGAACACTGAAGCTTTCTTT. This translates into CASSLAVGSLMNTEAFF. Supplemented by reference TRBV7-2 and TRBJ1-1, the full variable domain reads GAGVSQSPSNKVTEKGKDVELRCDPISGHTALYWYRQSLGQGLEFLIYFQGNSAPDKSGLPSDRFSAERTGGSVSTLTIQRTQQEDSAVYLCASSLAVGSLMNTEAFFGQGTRLTVV.

The rearrangement uses TRBV28 and TRBJ1-1; 8 bases align to TRBD1. Germline CDR1 MDHEN, CDR2 SYDVKM. There are 16 residues in the CDR3. The ends lost 2 bases at V and 0 bases at J; junction bases unmatched: 5. DNA for the CDR3: TGTGCCAGCAGTTTAACAGGGGGGAGGGTGAACACTGAAGCTTTCTTT. It yields the protein CASSLTGGRVNTEAFF.

V gene TRBV23-1 combines with J gene TRBJ1-1, with TRBD1 as a possible D gene (6 bases). TRBV23-1 is annotated as an ORF whose role is uncertain. The CDR3 has 14 residues. V shed 0 bases and J shed 4 bases, with 9 bases lying between them. The CDR3 nucleotides are TGCGCCAGCAGTCAATCGATAGGGGGCACTGAAGCTTTCTTT. It specifies CASSQSIGGTEAFF.